A single sample gave rise to the 30 T cell receptor beta chains below, sequenced in a study of blood T cells in healthy people across ages. Together with a sample-barcoded 5' primer, a J-beta primer mix was included in a second PCR lasting roughly 6 to 12 cycles. In TCRdb, the 5' RACE reads were re-called with MiXCR into one record per CDR3 protein. The sample lists 1,500,000 or so distinct CDR3 sequences, roughly 59% occurring once. The sequenced sample consisted of blood. The receptors shown here come from a man aged 18 to 29 in good health.

This clonotype showed up just a few times. The CDR3 reads CASSANGGETQYF. CDR3 bases: TGCGCCAGCAGTGCTAACGGGGGGGAGACCCAGTACTTC. This chain connects TRBV10-1 to TRBJ2-5, with TRBD2 identical over 7 bases. V shed 4 bases, J shed 5 bases, and the junction held 4 bases outside the gene matches. Germline assignment: CDR1 WNHNN and CDR2 SYGVQD (reference sequence). This CDR3 region has 13 residues.

The chain links TRBV27 to TRBJ2-1, with TRBD1 identical over 7 bases. Unmatched junction bases numbered 11, after V lost 5 bases and J lost 1 base. The V gene's germline CDR1 is MNHEY and CDR2 SMNVEV (reference sequence). The CDR3 spans 17 residues. This CDR3 reads CASSPSRDRASYNEQFF. CDR3 nucleotide sequence: TGTGCCAGCAGTCCCTCCCGCGACAGGGCGTCCTACAATGAGCAGTTCTTC.

The chain carries TRBV7-2 and TRBJ2-7; 8 bases match TRBD2. The CDR3 loop spans 15 amino acids. Germline CDR1 reads SGHTA; CDR2 reads FQGNSA. V dropped 5 bases and J dropped 1; count of bases not matched to a gene: 7. The CDR3 region is CASSPGGLGSYEQYF. The CDR3 DNA sequence: TGTGCCAGCAGCCCGGGGGGGCTGGGGTCCTACGAGCAGTACTTC.

This clonotype was counted a single time. The rearrangement joins TRBV7-9 to TRBJ2-3; D gene uncertain. The ends were cut back, 5 bases at V and 0 bases at J, with 12 bases in the middle. The CDR3 has 15 amino acids. The V gene's germline CDR1 is SEHNR and CDR2 FQNEAQ (reference sequence). CDR3 nucleotide sequence: TGTGCCAGCAGCGTACCCCCGCCTAGCACAGATACGCAGTATTTT. The encoded protein is CASSVPPPSTDTQYF.

As regards this clonotype: A much more abundant neighbour one base away suggests this may be a read error. V gene TRBV27 combines with J gene TRBJ2-5; maybe TRBD2 (5 bases). The CDR3 spans 15 residues. Trimming removed 1 base from V and 3 bases from J, with 12 bases in between. Germline assignment: CDR1 MNHEY and CDR2 SMNVEV (reference sequence). The CDR3 reads CASSLFWGEEETQYF. The CDR3 DNA is TGTGCCAGCAGTTTATTTTGGGGAGAAGAAGAGACCCAGTACTTC.

V gene TRBV4-1 combines with J gene TRBJ2-7; D unresolved. CDR3 length: 15 residues. Germline V lookup: CDR1 MGHRA, CDR2 YSYEKL. Trimming stripped 0 bases from V and 0 bases from J, with 9 bases between. In DNA form, the CDR3 reads TGCGCCAGCAGCCAAGATCCACGGAACTCCTACGAGCAGTACTTC. This codes for CASSQDPRNSYEQYF.

The chain employs TRBV20-1 and TRBJ1-5; 8 bases line up with TRBD1. Unmatched junction bases numbered 8, after V lost 6 bases and J lost 7 bases. This CDR3 is 13 amino acids long. CDR1 DFQATT and CDR2 SNEGSKA come from the germline V gene (reference sequence). Here the CDR3 reads CSALPGGQQPQHF. For the CDR3, the DNA is TGCAGTGCCCTCCCAGGGGGCCAACAGCCCCAGCATTTT.

The rearrangement links TRBV28 to TRBJ2-1, with D possibly called TRBD1 or TRBD2 (5 bases each). V lost 4 bases and J 7 bases, leaving 14 bases between the germline ends. CDR1 is MDHEN, CDR2 SYDVKM, per germline. This CDR3 spans 14 amino acids. As DNA, the CDR3 is TGTGCCAGCAGTTCCATGGGGGACGGAAATGAGCAGTTCTTC. Protein sequence: CASSSMGDGNEQFF.

The CDR3 DNA reads as TGTGCCAGCAGCTTGGGCACTATGGACAGGGCGGAGGAGGACGGGGAGCTGTTTTTT. Its protein product is CASSLGTMDRAEEDGELFF. This chain connects TRBV5-5 to TRBJ2-2; TRBD1 matches at 8 bases. The CDR3 consists of 19 residues. J lost 7 bases, V lost 0 bases, and 17 bases had no gene match. CDR1 and CDR2 from the germline V gene are SGHKS and YYEKEE (reference sequence).

The gene calls are TRBV20-1 and TRBJ2-4; 8 bases agree with TRBD1. CDR1 DFQATT and CDR2 SNEGSKA come from the germline V gene (reference sequence). The CDR3 is made up of 17 amino acids. V was pared by 3 bases and J by 0 bases, with 10 bases of the junction left unmatched. In nucleotides, the CDR3 is TGCAGTGCTAGTCCGGCAGGGGGCTTGCTAGCCAAAAACATTCAGTACTTC. Translating it yields CSASPAGGLLAKNIQYF.

The J gene is TRBJ2-7, the V gene TRBV29-1; TRBD2 agrees at 11 bases. This CDR3 has 14 residues. Germline-derived CDR1 and CDR2 are SQVTM and ANQGSEA. V dropped 4 bases and J dropped 7; count of bases not matched to a gene: 9. In DNA, the CDR3 is TGCAGCGTTGTTGGGGGACTAGCGGACCAAGAGCAGTACTTC. This encodes CSVVGGLADQEQYF.

In this sample, this clonotype turned up a few times. V gene TRBV7-6 combines with J gene TRBJ1-2, with D unclear. The CDR3 loop spans 12 amino acids. CDR1 SGHVS and CDR2 FNYEAQ come from the germline V gene. V was trimmed by 2 bases and J by 5 bases, leaving 6 bases between them. The CDR3 loop reads CASSLLEYGYTF. Written as DNA, the CDR3 is TGTGCCAGCAGCTTATTGGAATATGGCTACACCTTC.

This clonotype has a handful of counts. The chain joins TRBV6-1 to TRBJ2-1; D perhaps matches TRBD1 (6 bases). The germline V gene encodes CDR1 MNHNS and CDR2 SASEGT. The ends were cut back, 5 bases at V and 0 bases at J, with 17 bases in the middle. The CDR3 has 17 residues. This chain's CDR3 is CASSLGRAGVSYNEQFF. The CDR3 bases are TGTGCCAGCAGTCTGGGTCGGGCAGGGGTCTCCTACAATGAGCAGTTCTTC.

The table lists this clonotype with a few counts. The rearrangement links TRBV7-9 to TRBJ1-2; D is unresolved. Trimming pared 5 bases from V and 0 bases from J, leaving 10 bases between. This CDR3 region has 14 residues. The germline V gene encodes CDR1 SEHNR and CDR2 FQNEAQ (reference sequence). DNA for the CDR3: TGTGCCAGCAGCAGCGTACAGTCTAACTATGGCTACACCTTC. Translating it yields CASSSVQSNYGYTF.

The rearrangement joins TRBV20-1 to TRBJ1-2, with D tentatively TRBD1 (5 bases). V was trimmed by 0 bases and J by 5 bases, leaving 13 bases between them. CDR3 size: 14 residues. Germline V gives CDR1 DFQATT, CDR2 SNEGSKA (reference sequence). The CDR3 sequence is CSAREGERVYGYTF. As DNA, the CDR3 is TGCAGTGCTAGAGAAGGGGAGAGGGTGTATGGCTACACCTTC.

This clonotype turned up a few times. The chain combines TRBV20-1 with TRBJ1-1; a weak D match, TRBD1 (5 bases). The V and J ends lost 4 bases and 1 base respectively, with 10 bases between them. Per the germline V gene, CDR1 is DFQATT and CDR2 is SNEGSKA (reference sequence). The CDR3 covers 13 residues. CDR3 amino acids: CSATLGGNTEAFF. The DNA for the CDR3 is TGCAGTGCTACCCTTGGGGGGAACACTGAAGCTTTCTTT.

This chain's CDR3 is CASSIDGSSTDTQYF. The CDR3 nucleotides read TGCGCCAGCAGCATTGACGGATCTAGCACAGATACGCAGTATTTT. V and J are TRBV5-1 and TRBJ2-3; D call uncertain. Germline loops: CDR1 SGHRS, CDR2 YFSETQ. V dropped 4 bases and J dropped 0 bases, with 12 bases sitting between them. The length of the CDR3 is 15 residues.

The chain joins TRBV20-1 to TRBJ2-1; a weak D match, TRBD1 (6 bases). Germline assignment: CDR1 DFQATT and CDR2 SNEGSKA (reference sequence). The CDR3 length is 12 residues. CDR3 amino acids: CSRGHSVDEQFF. CDR3 nucleotides: TGCAGCCGGGGACACTCAGTGGATGAGCAGTTCTTC.

The V and J genes are TRBV20-1 and TRBJ1-2, with 9 bases fitting TRBD1. The CDR3 has 14 residues. V was clipped by 3 bases and J by 1 base; unmatched bases: 3. Germline values: CDR1 DFQATT, CDR2 SNEGSKA (reference sequence). The CDR3 DNA is TGCAGTGCTAGTACAGGGGGCTTTAACTATGGCTACACCTTC. Protein: CSASTGGFNYGYTF.

The J gene is TRBJ2-7, the V gene TRBV12-3 or TRBV12-4; TRBD2 agrees at 10 bases. The end of the DNA is better explained by TRBJ2-5, so the J call may be wrong. The CDR3 loop spans 14 amino acids. In nucleotides, the CDR3 is TGTGCCAGCAGTTGGACTAGCGGAATAGAGACCCAGTACTTC. It specifies CASSWTSGIETQYF.

CDR3 sequence: CASSLEDRSYTF. As DNA, the CDR3 is TGCGCCAGCAGCTTGGAAGACAGGAGCTACACCTTC. The V and J genes are TRBV5-1 and TRBJ1-2, with TRBD1 as a possible D gene (6 bases). The CDR3 totals 12 residues. Per germline, CDR1 SGHRS and CDR2 YFSETQ. V was clipped by 0 bases and J by 9 bases, with 9 bases between them.

The table lists this clonotype with a few counts. The V and J genes are TRBV28 and TRBJ2-1; D perhaps matches TRBD2 (6 bases). The CDR3 has 15 residues. V was trimmed by 5 bases and J by 8 bases, leaving 19 bases between them. Germline V CDR1 and CDR2: MDHEN, SYDVKM. CDR3 coding DNA: TGTGCCAGCAGTCCGAGACTAGTTTCTGTCTATGAGCAGTTCTTC. Amino acids: CASSPRLVSVYEQFF.

As DNA, the CDR3 is TGTGCCAGCAAAGTGGGGCTAGCGGGGGGAGAGACCCAGTACTTC. The encoded protein is CASKVGLAGGETQYF. This chain connects TRBV12-3 or TRBV12-4 to TRBJ2-7; 11 positions match TRBD2. The J call may be incorrect, as the DNA end agrees better with TRBJ2-5. The CDR3 is made up of 15 amino acids.

CDR3 nucleotides: TGCGCCAGCAGCCAGCGCGACAGGGGGAATGAAAAACTGTTTTTT. Protein product: CASSQRDRGNEKLFF. The V and J genes are TRBV4-1 and TRBJ1-4, with TRBD1 matching 9 bases. The CDR3 covers 15 residues. Trimming cost V 3 bases and J 5 bases; bases outside gene matches: 4. Germline CDR1 and CDR2: MGHRA and YSYEKL.

This clonotype was detected a few times. The genes are TRBV5-1 and TRBJ2-1; D tentatively fits TRBD1 or TRBD2 (6 bases each). The CDR3 extends over 16 amino acids. V shed 5 bases and J shed 4 bases, with 19 bases lying between them. The germline V gene encodes CDR1 SGHRS and CDR2 YFSETQ. In DNA form, the CDR3 reads TGCGCCAGCAGTCCTATAGGGGGGAATTGGTACAATGAGCAGTTCTTC. Amino acids: CASSPIGGNWYNEQFF.

The chain links TRBV13 to TRBJ2-7; 10 bases line up with TRBD2. The germline gives CDR1 PRHDT, CDR2 FYEKMQ (reference sequence). The ends lost 2 bases at V and 12 bases at J; junction bases unmatched: 7. The CDR3 is made up of 13 amino acids. CDR3 residues: CASSLSGGAERYF. Here the CDR3 DNA reads TGTGCCAGCAGCTTAAGCGGGGGGGCTGAACGGTACTTC.

V and J are TRBV29-1 and TRBJ2-6; unclear D gene. With 3 bases removed from V and 1 base from J, the gap between germline ends came to 10 bases. Germline-derived CDR1 and CDR2 are SQVTM and ANQGSEA. The CDR3 length is 15 residues. CDR3 region: CSVDSGNSGANVLTF. The CDR3 nucleotides read TGCAGCGTTGACTCAGGAAATTCTGGGGCCAACGTCCTGACTTTC.

This chain's CDR3 is CASSGNSGFQETQYF. CDR3 in DNA: TGTGCCAGCAGTGGAAATTCAGGGTTCCAAGAGACCCAGTACTTC. The chain uses TRBV6-1 and TRBJ2-5; weak D call: TRBD1 (5 bases). This CDR3 has 15 residues. CDR1 is MNHNS and CDR2 is SASEGT in the germline V gene. V was clipped by 4 bases and J by 1 base, with 13 bases between them.

The chain joins TRBV6-5 to TRBJ2-3; D might be TRBD1 or TRBD2, each matching 7 bases. This CDR3 has 16 amino acids. Deletions cut 5 bases from V and 4 bases from J, with 19 bases between. Germline loops: CDR1 MNHEY, CDR2 SVGAGI. CDR3 region: CASSPGGRGRSDTQYF. CDR3 nucleotide sequence: TGTGCCAGCAGTCCTGGGGGGAGGGGGCGGTCAGATACGCAGTATTTT.

This chain connects TRBV28 to TRBJ2-1; TRBD2 agrees at 10 bases. The germline CDR1 and CDR2 sequences are MDHEN and SYDVKM. The CDR3 extends over 15 amino acids. V lost 5 bases and J lost 8; bases outside the gene matches: 9. The chain's CDR3 is CASSAGTSVTDEQFF. The CDR3 bases are TGTGCCAGCAGTGCCGGGACTAGCGTTACAGATGAGCAGTTCTTC.